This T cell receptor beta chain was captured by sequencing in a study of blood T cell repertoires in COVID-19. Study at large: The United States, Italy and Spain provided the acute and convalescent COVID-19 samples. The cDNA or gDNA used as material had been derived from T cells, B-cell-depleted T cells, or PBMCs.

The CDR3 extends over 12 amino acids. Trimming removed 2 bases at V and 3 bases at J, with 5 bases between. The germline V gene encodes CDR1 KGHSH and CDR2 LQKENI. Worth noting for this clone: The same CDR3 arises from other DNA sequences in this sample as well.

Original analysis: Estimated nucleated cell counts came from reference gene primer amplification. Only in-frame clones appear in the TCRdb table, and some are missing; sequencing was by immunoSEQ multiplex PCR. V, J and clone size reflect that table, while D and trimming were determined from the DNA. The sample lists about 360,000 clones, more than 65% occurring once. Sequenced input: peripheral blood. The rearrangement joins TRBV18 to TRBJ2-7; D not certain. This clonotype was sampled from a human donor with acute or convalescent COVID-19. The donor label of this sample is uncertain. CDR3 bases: TGTGCCAGCTCACCAGGCTTCTACGAGCAGTACTTC. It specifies CASSPGFYEQYF.